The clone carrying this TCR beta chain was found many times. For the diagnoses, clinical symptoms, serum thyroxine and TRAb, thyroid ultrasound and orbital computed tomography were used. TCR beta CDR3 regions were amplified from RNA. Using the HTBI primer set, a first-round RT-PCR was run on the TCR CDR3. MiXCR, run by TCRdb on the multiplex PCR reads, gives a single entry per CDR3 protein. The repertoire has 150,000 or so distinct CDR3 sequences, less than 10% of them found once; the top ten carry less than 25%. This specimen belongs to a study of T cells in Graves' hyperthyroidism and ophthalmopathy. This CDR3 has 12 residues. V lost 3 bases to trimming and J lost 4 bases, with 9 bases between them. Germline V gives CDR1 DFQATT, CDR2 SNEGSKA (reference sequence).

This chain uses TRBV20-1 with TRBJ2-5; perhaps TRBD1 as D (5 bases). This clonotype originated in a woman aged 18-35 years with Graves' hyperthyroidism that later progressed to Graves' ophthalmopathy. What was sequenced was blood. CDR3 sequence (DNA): TGCAGTGCTAGGTTTCAGGGAGAGACCCAGTACTTC. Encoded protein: CSARFQGETQYF.